This TCR beta chain comes out of a study of shared clonotypes between healthy human individuals. Each donor was a Caucasian adult residing in Nashville, Tennessee. A CD45RA-negative memory subset and a CD45RA+ naive subset were separated from the CD4+ cells. This clone turned up a few times. The target antigen is unknown. This CDR3 spans 13 amino acids. V lost 5 bases and J lost 0, with 7 bases in between. Germline values: CDR1 SGHTA, CDR2 FQGNSA. General study results and limits: Among the subsets, naive ones generally showed larger estimated richness than memory ones. For naive CD4 cells, roughly 4.6% of clonotypes were shared across four donors.

The assay was immunoSEQ multiplex PCR, and TCRdb's table has in-frame clones only and misses some. The table has over 950,000 clones, approximately 80% seen once; the top ten hold over 0.8%. The receptor comes from a man between 18 and 29 years old in good health. Some clones in this sample may be carry-over from other donors' samples. Sequenced sample: memory CD4+ T cells from PBMCs. Described subset: CD45RA-negative fraction. The V and J genes are TRBV7-2 and TRBJ1-1, with no clear D. DNA for the CDR3: TGTGCCAGCAGCACGCACATGAACACTGAAGCTTTCTTT. Encoded protein: CASSTHMNTEAFF.